Below are 22 T cell receptor beta chains sequenced from a single sample in a study of T-cell memory formation after mild COVID-19. TCRdb recomputed calls from the 5' RACE reads with MiXCR, one row per CDR3 protein. Of hundreds of thousands of distinct CDR3 sequences listed, less than 25% are singletons. Material: PBMCs or a T cell subset sorted from them (not recorded which). The source of these receptors is an adult woman who had mild COVID-19 (a few samples of this study predate the infection). Cell type and time point are not known.

J is TRBJ2-2 and V is TRBV6-5; 7 positions match TRBD2. Trimming took 2 bases from V and 7 from J; bases not matched to a gene: 4. The germline CDR1 and CDR2 sequences are MNHEY and SVGAGI. The CDR3 consists of 14 residues. CDR3 in amino acids: CASSYDGTNGELFF. DNA for the CDR3: TGTGCCAGCAGTTACGACGGGACTAACGGGGAGCTGTTTTTT.

This rearrangement joins TRBV12-3 or TRBV12-4 to TRBJ2-7, with D tentatively TRBD1 or TRBD2 (5 bases each). CDR3 length: 17 amino acids. Trimming took off 6 bases at V and 5 bases at J, with 26 bases between the two ends. The CDR3: CASSSKRDPMVSHEQYF. CDR3 nucleotide sequence: TGTGCCAGCAGCTCCAAACGGGACCCCATGGTGAGCCACGAGCAGTACTTC.

The J gene is TRBJ2-1, the V gene TRBV23-1, with 15 bases lining up with TRBD2. TRBV23-1 is reported as an ORF; its role is uncertain. The CDR3 is 20 residues long. After removal of 3 bases from V and 3 bases from J, the junction contained 12 bases not matched to a gene. The CDR3 coding sequence is TGCGCCAGCAGTCATTCAGAGGGACTAGCGGGAGGAGGAGGCTACAATGAGCAGTTCTTC. Translation gives CASSHSEGLAGGGGYNEQFF.

Only one count was recorded for this clonotype. The CDR3 nucleotides are TGCAGTGCCAGTTGGTCGGATTGGTATAATTCACCCCTCCACTTT. This gives the protein CSASWSDWYNSPLHF. This chain links TRBV20-1 with TRBJ1-6; D unresolved. Germline lookup yields CDR1 DFQATT and CDR2 SNEGSKA (reference sequence). There are 15 residues in the CDR3. V lost 6 bases to trimming and J lost 4 bases, with 16 bases between them.

The rearrangement links TRBV24-1 to TRBJ2-6; perhaps D is TRBD1 or TRBD2 (5 bases each). Germline CDR1 reads KGHDR; CDR2 reads SFDVKD. The length of the CDR3 is 16 residues. V was shortened by 3 bases and J by 2 bases, with 10 bases between the two germline ends. The CDR3 DNA is TGTGCCACCAGTGATGCAATGGGGGCTGGGGCCAACGTCCTGACTTTC. It codes for CATSDAMGAGANVLTF.

This clonotype was detected a few times. The V and J genes are TRBV9 and TRBJ2-7; D is perhaps TRBD2 (6 bases). Trimming pared 3 bases from V and 3 bases from J, leaving 13 bases between. CDR1 is SGDLS and CDR2 is YYNGEE in the germline V gene. This CDR3 contains 14 residues. The CDR3 DNA is TGTGCCAGCAGCGCTGCGGGACGTTTCTACGAGCAGTACTTC. Its translation: CASSAAGRFYEQYF.

This clonotype was counted ten times or more. V gene TRBV20-1 combines with J gene TRBJ2-1, with D maybe TRBD2 (5 bases). CDR1 and CDR2 (germline): DFQATT, SNEGSKA (reference sequence). CDR3 size: 12 residues. The germline V and J ends were trimmed by 3 bases and 9 bases, with 12 bases remaining between them. The CDR3 protein is CSASHGSIEQFF. The CDR3 DNA reads TGCAGTGCTAGCCATGGGAGTATTGAGCAGTTCTTC.

The J gene is TRBJ1-1, the V gene TRBV5-1; tentative D call: TRBD1 (6 bases). Germline V gene data show CDR1 as SGHRS and CDR2 as YFSETQ. The CDR3 loop spans 18 amino acids. Trimming shortened V by 1 base and J by 5 bases, and 24 bases separated the two germline ends. In DNA, the CDR3 is TGCGCCAGCAGCTTGAGGTCTTTACGGCAGGGGATAGGGACTGAAGCTTTCTTT. This encodes CASSLRSLRQGIGTEAFF.

This clonotype was observed a handful of times. DNA for the CDR3: TGTGCCAGCAGCTTGGGTCTAGCGGGTGATATAGAATTCTTC. Its protein product is CASSLGLAGDIEFF. The chain recombines TRBV5-4 with TRBJ2-1; TRBD2 aligns across 8 bases. This CDR3 has 14 residues. The trim removed 0 bases at V and 16 bases at J, leaving 12 bases unmatched. CDR1 is SGHNT and CDR2 is YYREEE in the germline V gene (reference sequence).

This clonotype has just a few counts. The rearrangement links TRBV9 to TRBJ2-2; tentatively, D is TRBD1 or TRBD2 (5 bases each). Germline loops: CDR1 SGDLS, CDR2 YYNGEE. V dropped 4 bases and J dropped 3 bases, with 10 bases sitting between them. CDR3 size: 14 residues. Here the CDR3 DNA reads TGTGCCAGCAGCCGGGACCCCTACACCGGGGAGCTGTTTTTT. Protein: CASSRDPYTGELFF.

J is TRBJ1-1 and V is TRBV12-3 or TRBV12-4; D call uncertain. The CDR3 is made up of 15 amino acids. V lost 1 base and J 4 bases, leaving 13 bases between the germline ends. The CDR3 sequence: CASSLDGEWSTEAFF. The CDR3 DNA sequence: TGTGCCAGCAGTTTAGATGGGGAGTGGAGCACTGAAGCTTTCTTT.

This clonotype was seen ten or more times. The chain carries TRBV29-1 and TRBJ2-1; D not certain. This CDR3 comprises 15 residues. The germline V gene encodes CDR1 SQVTM and CDR2 ANQGSEA. Trimming removed 7 bases at V and 7 bases at J, with 23 bases between. The CDR3 DNA is TGCAGCGCCCGACCGAGAGTAGGGTGGAAGAATGAGCAGTTCTTC. Residues: CSARPRVGWKNEQFF.

The V call is TRBV9, the J call TRBJ2-2; 7 bases fit TRBD2. Trimming cost V 2 bases and J 3 bases; bases outside gene matches: 7. The CDR3 has 16 amino acids. Germline assignment: CDR1 SGDLS and CDR2 YYNGEE. CDR3 sequence: CASSVAGVSYTGELFF. CDR3 DNA: TGTGCCAGCAGCGTTGCGGGGGTTTCTTACACCGGGGAGCTGTTTTTT.

The V gene is TRBV11-2, the J gene TRBJ1-2, with 7 bases matching TRBD1. Per the germline V gene, CDR1 is SGHAT and CDR2 is FQNNGV. The CDR3 runs to 15 residues. The V segment lost 4 bases and the J segment 4 bases; nucleotides outside the gene matches: 9. CDR3 sequence: CASSSPTGVGYGYTF. The CDR3 DNA reads as TGTGCCAGCAGCTCCCCTACAGGGGTAGGCTATGGCTACACCTTC.

This clonotype was recorded a few times. The CDR3 reads CASSEPGLAVEEQFF. As DNA, the CDR3 is TGTGCCAGCAGTGAACCGGGACTAGCGGTAGAGGAGCAGTTCTTC. The chain is built from TRBV12-3 or TRBV12-4 and TRBJ2-1; TRBD2 matches 11 bases. This CDR3 is built from 15 residues. J gave up 10 bases and V 5 bases, and 10 bases lay outside the gene matches.

This clonotype came up a few times. This chain uses TRBV9 with TRBJ2-1, with D unresolved. V lost 2 bases and J lost 3, with 15 bases in between. This CDR3 region has 16 residues. Germline CDR1 SGDLS, CDR2 YYNGEE. The CDR3 DNA reads as TGTGCCAGCAGCGTTGACCCCAGCGTTAACTACAATGAGCAGTTCTTC. Its translation is CASSVDPSVNYNEQFF.

This rearrangement joins TRBV5-1 to TRBJ2-1, with D maybe TRBD2 (6 bases). This CDR3 is 18 amino acids long. V was clipped by 0 bases and J by 4 bases, with 20 bases between them. CDR1 is SGHRS and CDR2 is YFSETQ in the germline V gene. The CDR3, as DNA: TGCGCCAGCAGCTTGGGGCTAGGGGCTGCTAGCGTATACAATGAGCAGTTCTTC. Translation gives CASSLGLGAASVYNEQFF.

This rearrangement joins TRBV7-9 to TRBJ2-2; 7 bases are a match to TRBD1. Germline values: CDR1 SEHNR, CDR2 FQNEAQ (reference sequence). The CDR3 is 15 amino acids. V lost 5 bases, J lost 5 bases, and 8 bases stayed unmatched. Here the CDR3 DNA reads TGTGCCAGCAGCGCTCCGACAGGGTTGACCGGGGAGCTGTTTTTT. It codes for CASSAPTGLTGELFF.

This clonotype was detected only a few times. The rearrangement links TRBV20-1 to TRBJ2-1; either TRBD1 or TRBD2 may fit D (6 bases each). Germline CDR1 DFQATT, CDR2 SNEGSKA (reference sequence). The CDR3 loop spans 18 amino acids. Trimming took 2 bases from V and 6 from J, leaving 26 bases between them. CDR3 bases: TGCAGTGCTAGATCCACCCGGGGGCCCGCCTGGGGTGTCAATGAGCAGTTCTTC. Its translation: CSARSTRGPAWGVNEQFF.

This clonotype appeared many times. The rearrangement links TRBV6-2 or TRBV6-3 to TRBJ1-1; D is possibly TRBD1 (6 bases). V was pared by 8 bases and J by 5 bases, with 15 bases between. CDR1 MNHEY and CDR2 SVGEGT come from the germline V gene. The CDR3 runs to 13 residues. The CDR3 nucleotides are TGTGCCAGCCGACAGGACCTAAATACTGAAGCTTTCTTT. It translates to CASRQDLNTEAFF.

The genes are TRBV7-6 and TRBJ2-3; D is perhaps TRBD2 (6 bases). Germline loops: CDR1 SGHVS, CDR2 FNYEAQ. V shed 5 bases and J shed 0 bases, with 21 bases lying between them. The CDR3 spans 18 residues. The CDR3 here is CASSDPPGPSASTDTQYF. CDR3 coding DNA: TGTGCCAGCAGCGACCCGCCGGGGCCTAGCGCTAGCACAGATACGCAGTATTTT.

The chain links TRBV6-2 or TRBV6-3 to TRBJ2-7; 9 bases are a match to TRBD2. V lost 0 bases, J lost 2 bases, and 8 bases stayed unmatched. The germline gives CDR1 MNHEY, CDR2 SVGEGT. The CDR3 has 17 residues. As DNA, the CDR3 is TGTGCCAGCAGTTACTCTACGACTAGCGGCCAGACCTACGAGCAGTACTTC. Protein sequence: CASSYSTTSGQTYEQYF.